The 14 T cell receptor beta chains reported below all come from one sample, sequenced in a study of siplizumab effects on memory and regulatory T cells. Sequenced by immunoSEQ multiplex PCR; TCRdb stores in-frame clones only, minus some. The sample includes approximately 110,000 clones, just over 90% of them seen just once. Source material: Tregs sorted from blood. Every receptor here comes from a human donor in good health.

The chain is built from TRBV4-2 and TRBJ2-1, with D perhaps TRBD1 (5 bases). The CDR3 spans 17 residues. Germline values: CDR1 LGHNA, CDR2 YNFKEQ. Trimming removed 4 bases at V and 0 bases at J, with 16 bases between. This CDR3 is CASSRRWGESSYNEQFF. DNA of the CDR3: TGTGCCAGCAGCCGCCGATGGGGCGAAAGCTCCTACAATGAGCAGTTCTTC.

This clone came up once. The CDR3 DNA follows: TGTGCCAGCAGTTTAAACGGCGGGGGGCCCGGGGAGCTGTTTTTT. This encodes CASSLNGGGPGELFF. The chain links TRBV27 to TRBJ2-2, with 8 bases lining up with TRBD2. The CDR3 runs 15 residues. V shed 2 bases and J 6 bases; nucleotides not matched to a gene: 5. Germline assignment: CDR1 MNHEY and CDR2 SMNVEV (reference sequence).

This chain uses TRBV29-1 with TRBJ2-3; D could derive from TRBD1 or TRBD2 (5 bases each). Between the trimmed V and J ends, which lost 7 bases and 1 base, there was a span of 18 bases. Germline CDR1 reads SQVTM; CDR2 reads ANQGSEA. The CDR3 covers 15 residues. CDR3 residues: CSAQTGLLGTDTQYF. The CDR3 nucleotides read TGCAGCGCTCAAACGGGGCTTCTAGGCACAGATACGCAGTATTTT.

The chain recombines TRBV5-1 with TRBJ1-1; D possibly corresponds to TRBD1 (5 bases). CDR3 length: 14 amino acids. Per the germline V gene, CDR1 is SGHRS and CDR2 is YFSETQ. Deletions cut 7 bases from V and 5 bases from J, with 18 bases between. The CDR3 nucleotides read TGCGCCAGCGGAGGAGGCAGGGTTGGTACTGAAGCTTTCTTT. It is translated as CASGGGRVGTEAFF.

The table lists this clone with a few counts. The chain recombines TRBV2 with TRBJ1-1; D remains unclear. Germline values: CDR1 SNHLY, CDR2 FYNNEI. V was shortened by 1 base and J by 6 bases, with 9 bases between the two germline ends. The CDR3 is 13 amino acids. CDR3 sequence: CASSEGGVPEAFF. DNA for the CDR3: TGTGCCAGCAGTGAAGGGGGTGTCCCTGAAGCTTTCTTT.

The chain employs TRBV7-6 and TRBJ2-3; D unresolved. The CDR3 runs to 15 residues. Germline assignment: CDR1 SGHVS and CDR2 FNYEAQ. V lost 3 bases and J 3 bases, leaving 13 bases between the germline ends. CDR3 region: CASSLPTWGTDTQYF. Here the CDR3 DNA reads TGTGCCAGCAGCTTGCCGACGTGGGGTACAGATACGCAGTATTTT.

The rearrangement uses TRBV6-6 and TRBJ1-1; 9 positions match TRBD1. The CDR3 extends over 13 amino acids. Trimming cost V 6 bases and J 4 bases; bases outside gene matches: 3. CDR1 and CDR2 from the germline V gene are MNHNY and SVGAGI (reference sequence). CDR3 region: CASRSQGATEAFF. As DNA, the CDR3 is TGTGCCAGCAGGTCACAGGGGGCCACTGAAGCTTTCTTT.

This clone was recorded only once. The V call is TRBV27, the J call TRBJ1-2; 10 bases align to TRBD1. J lost 6 bases, V lost 6 bases, and 4 bases had no gene match. Germline V gene data show CDR1 as MNHEY and CDR2 as SMNVEV (reference sequence). The CDR3 has 13 residues. CDR3 coding DNA: TGTGCCAGCAGCTCCGGGACAGGGGATGGCTACACCTTC. Amino acid sequence: CASSSGTGDGYTF.

The chain carries TRBV5-1 and TRBJ1-6, with D unresolved. Germline assignment: CDR1 SGHRS and CDR2 YFSETQ. The V end lost 5 bases, the J end lost 5 bases, and 8 bases lay between the germline ends. There are 13 residues in the CDR3. Here the CDR3 DNA reads TGCGCCAGCAGTCGGGATGATAATTCACCCCTCCACTTT. Its translation: CASSRDDNSPLHF.

This sequence joins TRBV4-2 and TRBJ1-5; D unclear. The CDR3 is 13 amino acids. V lost 8 bases and J lost 8, with 16 bases in between. Per germline, CDR1 LGHNA and CDR2 YNFKEQ. The CDR3 here is CASGKAGFEPQHF. Written as DNA, the CDR3 is TGTGCCAGCGGAAAGGCTGGGTTTGAGCCCCAGCATTTT.

The CDR3 nucleotides read TGCGCCAGCAGCTTGGAACGCGGACTAGGGGAAAAACTGTTTTTT. Amino acids: CASSLERGLGEKLFF. This chain joins TRBV5-1 and TRBJ1-4; no firm D call. The V gene lost 0 bases and the J gene lost 8 bases, with 14 bases spanning the gap. Germline V gene data show CDR1 as SGHRS and CDR2 as YFSETQ. The length of the CDR3 is 15 residues.

This clone has just one count. The chain combines TRBV5-6 with TRBJ2-7, with D hard to call. Per germline, CDR1 SGHDT and CDR2 YYEEEE. The CDR3 extends over 12 amino acids. V lost 2 bases and J 4 bases, leaving 7 bases between the germline ends. The CDR3 loop is CASSLFSYEQYF. DNA for the CDR3: TGTGCCAGCAGCTTATTCTCATACGAGCAGTACTTC.

V is TRBV6-1 and J is TRBJ2-7, with 7 positions matching TRBD1. The CDR3 totals 15 residues. V gave up 6 bases and J gave up 4 bases; unmatched junction bases: 12. The germline V gene encodes CDR1 MNHNS and CDR2 SASEGT. As DNA, the CDR3 is TGTGCCAGCAGCAGACAGGGTGGCCAACCGTACGAGCAGTACTTC. It codes for CASSRQGGQPYEQYF.

This chain links TRBV5-1 with TRBJ2-3; TRBD1 aligns across 7 bases. The germline V gene encodes CDR1 SGHRS and CDR2 YFSETQ. Trimming took 0 bases from V and 4 from J; bases not matched to a gene: 8. The CDR3 runs to 16 residues. CDR3 protein: CASSLGATTGADTQYF. The CDR3 nucleotides are TGCGCCAGCAGCTTGGGCGCGACAACAGGGGCAGATACGCAGTATTTT. Drawing the rest from reference TRBV5-1 and TRBJ2-3, the complete variable domain is KAGVTQTPRYLIKTRGQQVTLSCSPISGHRSVSWYQQTPGQGLQFLFEYFSETQRNKGNFPGRFSGRQFSNSRSEMNVSTLELGDSALYLCASSLGATTGADTQYFGPGTRLTVL.